This TCR beta chain was sequenced during a study of tumor-infiltrating lymphocytes in primary liver carcinoma. The wider study: Tumors were stage T1-T3 N0M0, roughly 4 to 11 cm across.

General observations from the study: Researchers found tumor-adjacent and tumor-blood pairs overlapped less than tumor region pairs.

Starting from 400 to 500 ng of total RNA, TCR beta cDNA was produced with a primer in the constant region. TCR beta libraries came from three nested multiplex PCR rounds using slightly modified ARM-PCR. TRBV1-TRBV30 forward primers and a C-beta reverse primer were used in the first two PCR rounds, which each ran for 9 to 10 cycles. A single record per CDR3 protein comes from TCRdb applying MiXCR to the multiplex PCR reads. The data show about 320,000 distinct CDR3 sequences, approximately 60% seen once. Of note for this clonotype: Its antigen is unknown.

The CDR3 covers 14 residues. V was cut by 3 bases and J by 6 bases, with 12 bases left in between. Germline V gives CDR1 SNHLY, CDR2 FYNNEI. Blood RNA came from unsorted whole blood; germline DNA was also extracted. This receptor was identified in a man in his forties with primary liver carcinoma and hepatitis B virus infection. This chain links TRBV2 with TRBJ1-5; tentative D call: TRBD1 (5 bases). Sequencing was done on a sample of peripheral blood. CDR3 sequence: CASSDGGRSQPQHF. CDR3 DNA sequence: TGTGCCAGCAGTGACGGGGGACGGAGTCAGCCCCAGCATTTT. The full variable domain, rest sourced from reference TRBV2 and TRBJ1-5, is EPEVTQTPSHQVTQMGQEVILRCVPISNHLYFYWYRQILGQKVEFLVSFYNNEISEKSEIFDDQFSVERPDGSNFTLKIRSTKLEDSAMYFCASSDGGRSQPQHFGDGTRLSIL.